Below, 3 T cell receptor beta chains from the same sample are listed, as sequenced in a study of T cell responses to AZD1222 COVID-19 vaccine (dated by TCRdb to the early 2020s). In the paper's terms, the time point label means: about 28 days (+/-7) after the second vaccine dose. Libraries were made using the immunoSEQ multiplex PCR assay. TCRdb took this table from immuneACCESS and kept in-frame rearrangements with V and J called. Such tables lack part of the clones; where checked against another copy, unresolved V genes explain under half of the gap, and the rest is unexplained. The sample records roughly 58,000 clones, 85% to 90% of which are singletons. The ten largest clones take up about 6.3% of the sample. Sequences were derived from peripheral blood, sampled 28 days after the second AZD1222 dose. The origin of the receptors is an adult who received the AZD1222 COVID-19 vaccine.

The chain has TRBV6-2 or TRBV6-3 and TRBJ1-1; the D is unclear. Trimming took 6 bases from V and 5 from J, leaving 16 bases between them. CDR3 length equals 14 residues. Looked up from germline, CDR1 is MNHEY and CDR2 is SVGEGT. CDR3 coding DNA: TGTGCCAGCAGCCCCTTAACGAGATCTACTGAAGCTTTCTTT. Translation: CASSPLTRSTEAFF.

This rearrangement joins TRBV6-4 to TRBJ2-1; 11 nucleotides line up with TRBD1. The trim removed 0 bases at V and 10 bases at J, leaving 5 bases unmatched. Per germline, CDR1 MRHNA and CDR2 SNTAGT. The CDR3 has 15 amino acids. DNA for the CDR3: TGTGCCAGCAGTGACTCGAGTCGGACAGGGGGCGAGCAGTTCTTC. Amino acid sequence: CASSDSSRTGGEQFF.

The chain links TRBV10-1 to TRBJ2-3; D not resolved. Trimming stripped 5 bases from V and 2 bases from J, with 17 bases between. CDR3 size: 16 residues. Germline CDR1 and CDR2: WNHNN and SYGVQD (reference sequence). Written as DNA, the CDR3 is TGCGCCAGCAGTTCCTACGCCGGGTCCCTCACAGATACGCAGTATTTT. It is translated as CASSSYAGSLTDTQYF.